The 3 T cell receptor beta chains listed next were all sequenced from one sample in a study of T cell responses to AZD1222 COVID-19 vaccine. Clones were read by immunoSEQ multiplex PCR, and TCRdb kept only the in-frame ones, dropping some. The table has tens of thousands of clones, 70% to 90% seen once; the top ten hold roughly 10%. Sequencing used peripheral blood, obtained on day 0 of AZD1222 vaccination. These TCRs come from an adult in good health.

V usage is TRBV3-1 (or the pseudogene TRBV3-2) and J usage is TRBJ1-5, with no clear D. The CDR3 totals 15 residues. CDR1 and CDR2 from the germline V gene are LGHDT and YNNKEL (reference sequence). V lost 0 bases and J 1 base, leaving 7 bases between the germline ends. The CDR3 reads CASSQEIGSNQPQHF. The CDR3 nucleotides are TGTGCCAGCAGCCAAGAAATCGGGAGCAATCAGCCCCAGCATTTT.

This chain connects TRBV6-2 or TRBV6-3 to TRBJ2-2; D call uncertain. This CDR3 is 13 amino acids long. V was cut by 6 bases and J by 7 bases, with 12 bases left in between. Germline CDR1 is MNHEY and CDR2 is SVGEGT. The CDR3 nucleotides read TGTGCCAGCAGCCAAGGACGGAGCGGGGAGCTGTTTTTT. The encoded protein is CASSQGRSGELFF.

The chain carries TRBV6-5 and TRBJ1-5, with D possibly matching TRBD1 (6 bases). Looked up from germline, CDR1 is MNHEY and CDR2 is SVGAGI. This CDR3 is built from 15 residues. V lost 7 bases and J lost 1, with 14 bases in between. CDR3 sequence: CASTVTGYSNQPQHF. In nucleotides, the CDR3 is TGTGCCAGCACCGTCACAGGGTACAGCAATCAGCCCCAGCATTTT.